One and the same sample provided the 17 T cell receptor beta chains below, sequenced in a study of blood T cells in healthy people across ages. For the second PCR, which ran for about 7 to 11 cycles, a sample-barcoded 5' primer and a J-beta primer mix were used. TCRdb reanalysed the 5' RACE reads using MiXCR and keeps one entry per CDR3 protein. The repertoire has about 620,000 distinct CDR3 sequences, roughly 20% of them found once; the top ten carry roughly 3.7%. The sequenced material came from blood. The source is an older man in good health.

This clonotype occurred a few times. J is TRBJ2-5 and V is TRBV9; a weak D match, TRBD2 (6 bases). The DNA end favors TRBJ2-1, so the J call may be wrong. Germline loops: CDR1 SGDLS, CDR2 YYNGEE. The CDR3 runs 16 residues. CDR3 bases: TGTGCCAGCAGCGTAGGGCCGGAGGGGTTCTACAATGAGCAGTTCTTC. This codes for CASSVGPEGFYNEQFF.

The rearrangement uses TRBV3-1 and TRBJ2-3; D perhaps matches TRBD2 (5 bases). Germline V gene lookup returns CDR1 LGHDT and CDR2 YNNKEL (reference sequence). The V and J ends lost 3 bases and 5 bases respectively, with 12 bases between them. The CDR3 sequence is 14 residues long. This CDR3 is CASSHFFGRDTQYF. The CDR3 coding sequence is TGTGCCAGCAGCCACTTCTTTGGGAGAGATACGCAGTATTTT.

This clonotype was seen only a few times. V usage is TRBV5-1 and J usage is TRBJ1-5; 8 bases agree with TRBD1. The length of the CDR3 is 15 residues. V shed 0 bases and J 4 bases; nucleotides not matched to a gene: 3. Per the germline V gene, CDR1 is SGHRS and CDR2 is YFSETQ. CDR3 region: CASSLGTGLNQPQHF. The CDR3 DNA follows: TGCGCCAGCAGCTTGGGGACAGGGCTTAATCAGCCCCAGCATTTT.

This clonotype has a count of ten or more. DNA for the CDR3: TGCAGCGTTCAAAAGTATCGGGAGCAGTTCTTC. Its protein product is CSVQKYREQFF. The V gene is TRBV29-1, the J gene TRBJ2-1, with D hard to call. The ends were cut back, 5 bases at V and 10 bases at J, with 12 bases in the middle. The CDR3 contains 11 residues. Looked up from germline, CDR1 is SQVTM and CDR2 is ANQGSEA.

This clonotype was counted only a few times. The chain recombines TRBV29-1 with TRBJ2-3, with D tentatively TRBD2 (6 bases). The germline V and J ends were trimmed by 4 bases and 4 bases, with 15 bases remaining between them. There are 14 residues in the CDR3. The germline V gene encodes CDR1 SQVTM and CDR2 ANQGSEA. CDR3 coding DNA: TGCAGCGTTGTGACGGGAGAAAGCCCAGATACGCAGTATTTT. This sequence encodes CSVVTGESPDTQYF.

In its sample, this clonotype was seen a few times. CDR3 bases: TGTGCCAGCAGCTCCCCCGGGCTAGCGGGAAGAGCCTCCTACGAGCAGTACTTC. Its protein product is CASSSPGLAGRASYEQYF. The chain carries TRBV7-2 and TRBJ2-5; 9 bases are shared with TRBD2. The end of the DNA is better explained by TRBJ2-7, so the J call may be wrong. The length of the CDR3 is 18 residues. The germline gives CDR1 SGHTA, CDR2 FQGNSA.

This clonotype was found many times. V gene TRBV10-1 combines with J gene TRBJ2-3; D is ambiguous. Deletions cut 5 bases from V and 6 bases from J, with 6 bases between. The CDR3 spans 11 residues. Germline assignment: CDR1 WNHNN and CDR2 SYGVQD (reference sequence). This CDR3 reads CASSNGDTQYF. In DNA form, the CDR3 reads TGCGCCAGCAGTAACGGTGATACGCAGTATTTT.

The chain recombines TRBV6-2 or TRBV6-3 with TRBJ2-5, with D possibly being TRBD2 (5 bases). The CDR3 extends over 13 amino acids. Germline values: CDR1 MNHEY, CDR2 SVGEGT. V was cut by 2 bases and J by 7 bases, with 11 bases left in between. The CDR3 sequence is CASSYGDSATQYF. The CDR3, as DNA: TGTGCCAGCAGTTACGGTGATAGCGCGACCCAGTACTTC.

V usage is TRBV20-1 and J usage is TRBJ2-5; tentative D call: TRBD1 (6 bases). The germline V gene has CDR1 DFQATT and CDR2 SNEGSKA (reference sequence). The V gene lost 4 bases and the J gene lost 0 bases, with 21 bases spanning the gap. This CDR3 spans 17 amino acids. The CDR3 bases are TGCAGTGCTATTCCGACAACTAGGGGGTTGTACCAAGAGACCCAGTACTTC. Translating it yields CSAIPTTRGLYQETQYF.

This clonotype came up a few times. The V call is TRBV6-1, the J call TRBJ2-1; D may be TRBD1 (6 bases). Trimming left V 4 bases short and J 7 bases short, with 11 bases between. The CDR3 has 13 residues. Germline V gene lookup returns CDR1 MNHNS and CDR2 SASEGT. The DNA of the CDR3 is TGTGCCAGCAGTGTCAAAGGGGGTAATGAGCAGTTCTTC. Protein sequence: CASSVKGGNEQFF.

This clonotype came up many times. In DNA form, the CDR3 reads TGCAGTAAAGCGGGAGGGAGGGAGACCCAGTACTTC. This encodes CSKAGGRETQYF. This sequence joins TRBV20-1 and TRBJ2-5; TRBD2 matches 10 bases. The CDR3 consists of 12 residues. J was trimmed by 5 bases and V by 8 bases; bases with no gene match: 5. CDR1 is DFQATT and CDR2 is SNEGSKA in the germline V gene (reference sequence).

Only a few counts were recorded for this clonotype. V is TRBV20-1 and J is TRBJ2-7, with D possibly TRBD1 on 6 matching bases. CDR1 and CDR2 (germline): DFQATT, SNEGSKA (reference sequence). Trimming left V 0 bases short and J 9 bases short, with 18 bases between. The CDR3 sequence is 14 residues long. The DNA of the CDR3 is TGCAGTGCTAGAGATGTACAGGGCAACGAGGGGCAGTACTTC. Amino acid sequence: CSARDVQGNEGQYF.

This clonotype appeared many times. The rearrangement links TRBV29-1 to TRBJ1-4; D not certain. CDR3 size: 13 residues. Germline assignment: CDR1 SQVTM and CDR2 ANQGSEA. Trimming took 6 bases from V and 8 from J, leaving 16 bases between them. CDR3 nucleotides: TGCAGCGTGAGGCCCAGCGCGTACGAAAAACTGTTTTTT. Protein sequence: CSVRPSAYEKLFF.

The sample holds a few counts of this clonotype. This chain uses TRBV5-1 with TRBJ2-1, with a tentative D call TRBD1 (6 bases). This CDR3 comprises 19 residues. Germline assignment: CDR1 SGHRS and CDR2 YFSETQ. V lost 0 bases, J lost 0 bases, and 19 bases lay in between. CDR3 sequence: CASSLGGGRGRSSYNEQFF. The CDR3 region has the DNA TGCGCCAGCAGCTTGGGAGGCGGCAGGGGACGAAGCTCCTACAATGAGCAGTTCTTC.

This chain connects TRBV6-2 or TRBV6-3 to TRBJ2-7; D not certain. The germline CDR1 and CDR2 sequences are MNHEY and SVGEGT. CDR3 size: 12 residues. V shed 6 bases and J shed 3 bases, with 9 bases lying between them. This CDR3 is CASRSDFYEQYF. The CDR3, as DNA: TGTGCCAGCAGGTCAGACTTCTACGAGCAGTACTTC.

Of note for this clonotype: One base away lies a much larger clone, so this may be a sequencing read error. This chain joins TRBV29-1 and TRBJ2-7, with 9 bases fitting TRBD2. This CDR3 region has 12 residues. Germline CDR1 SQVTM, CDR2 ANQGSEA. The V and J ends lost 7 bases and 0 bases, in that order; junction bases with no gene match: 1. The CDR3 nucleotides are TGCAGCGGGACTAGCGCCTCCTACGAGCAGTACTTC. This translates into CSGTSASYEQYF.

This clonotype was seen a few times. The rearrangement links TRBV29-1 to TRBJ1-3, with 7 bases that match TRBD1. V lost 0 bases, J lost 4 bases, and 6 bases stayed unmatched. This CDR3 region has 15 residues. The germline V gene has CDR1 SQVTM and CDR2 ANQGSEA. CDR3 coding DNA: TGCAGCGTTGAAGAAGCCGGGACAGCAGGAAACACCATATATTTT. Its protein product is CSVEEAGTAGNTIYF.